The present T cell receptor (beta chain) was sequenced within a study of response to subunit inactivated influenza vaccine. Via MiXCR, TCRdb re-called the RT-PCR reads, giving one row per CDR3 protein. This sample has some 850,000 distinct CDR3 sequences, with less than 20% found just once. Germline V CDR1 and CDR2: SGHNT, YENEEA. The CDR3 runs 17 residues. The germline V and J ends were trimmed by 5 bases and 2 bases, with 19 bases remaining between them. The J gene is TRBJ2-1, the V gene TRBV11-3, with a weak D call TRBD2 (6 bases). The source was PBMCs from blood, collected less than 6 days after vaccination. The source of this sequence is a man aged 45-65 years who received an inactivated influenza vaccine. The chain's CDR3 is CASSPPWGEGTYNEQFF. The CDR3, as DNA: TGTGCCAGCAGCCCCCCCTGGGGGGAAGGTACCTACAATGAGCAGTTCTTC.